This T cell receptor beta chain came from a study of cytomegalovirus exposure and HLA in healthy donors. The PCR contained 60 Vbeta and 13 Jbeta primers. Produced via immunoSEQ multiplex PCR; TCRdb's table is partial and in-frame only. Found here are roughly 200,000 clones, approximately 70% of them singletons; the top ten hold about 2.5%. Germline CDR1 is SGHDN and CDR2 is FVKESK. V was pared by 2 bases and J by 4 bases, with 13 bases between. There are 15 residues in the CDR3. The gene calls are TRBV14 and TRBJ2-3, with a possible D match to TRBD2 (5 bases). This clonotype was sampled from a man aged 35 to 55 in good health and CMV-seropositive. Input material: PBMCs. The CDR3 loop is CASSQYGVFADTQYF. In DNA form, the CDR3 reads TGTGCCAGCAGCCAATACGGGGTCTTCGCAGATACGCAGTATTTT. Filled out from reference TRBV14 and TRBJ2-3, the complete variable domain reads EAGVTQFPSHSVIEKGQTVTLRCDPISGHDNLYWYRRVMGKEIKFLLHFVKESKQDESGMPNNRFLAERTGGTYSTLKVQPAELEDSGVYFCASSQYGVFADTQYFGPGTRLTVL.